A selection of T cell receptor beta chains follows, all from one sample in a study of T cell responses to AZD1222 COVID-19 vaccine. Clones were read by immunoSEQ multiplex PCR, and TCRdb kept only the in-frame ones, dropping some. This table holds fewer than 150,000 clones, roughly 90% found once. The sample here was peripheral blood, taken on day 0 of AZD1222 vaccination. These receptors were collected from an adult in good health. CDR3s include the opening cysteine and the closing phenylalanine or tryptophan. Fields, in order: J gene, V gene, D gene, CDR3 protein. D genes are given only for firm matches.

TRBJ1-2,TRBV19,TRBD1,CAVDRGVGGYTF
TRBJ1-1,TRBV6-5,-,CASNRGMNTEAFF
TRBJ1-6,TRBV19,-,CASTLEGGNSPLHF
TRBJ1-2,TRBV5-1,-,CASSSANAGAGYSYGYTF
TRBJ1-6,TRBV3-1/TRBV3-2,-,CASSVSVPMGDSPLHF
TRBJ1-2,TRBV20-1,-,CGGRGTGYTF
TRBJ1-1,TRBV5-1,-,CASSLAGVGKGTEAFF
TRBJ2-3,TRBV27,TRBD2,CASSIPGLRGVTDTQYF
TRBJ2-1,TRBV9,TRBD1,CASSPGQGADEQFF
TRBJ1-5,TRBV4-1,-,CASSQEYSNQPQHF
TRBJ1-4,TRBV7-9,TRBD1,CASSPLGQGYEKLFF
TRBJ2-6,TRBV5-4,-,CASSFLASDSGANVLTF
TRBJ1-2,TRBV7-2,-,CASSLGGQSYGYTF
TRBJ1-3,TRBV19,-,CASTGTYSGNTIYF
TRBJ1-2,TRBV28,TRBD1,CASRTNRGQGYTF
TRBJ2-7,TRBV12-3/TRBV12-4,TRBD2,CATLAGGSYEQYF
TRBJ1-4,TRBV27,-,CASSLSGVREKLFF
TRBJ2-5,TRBV5-1,TRBD2,CASSLIPSGGPIQETQYF
TRBJ1-2,TRBV30,TRBD1,CAWGDSLAAEGYTF
TRBJ2-1,TRBV27,-,CASSIYLYNEQFF
TRBJ2-3,TRBV3-1/TRBV3-2,-,CASSQDRSTQYF
TRBJ1-2,TRBV4-1,-,CASSQDKGHYGYTF
TRBJ1-1,TRBV6-5,TRBD1,CASRSDRGDAEAFF
TRBJ1-4,TRBV28,-,CASTRGGYVEKLFF
TRBJ1-2,TRBV10-1,TRBD1,CAKRQGATGYTF
TRBJ2-5,TRBV6-2/TRBV6-3,-,CASSYGSPTQYF
TRBJ2-1,TRBV10-2,-,CASRGQRRYEQFF
TRBJ2-5,TRBV4-1,TRBD2,CASSRTSGEETQYF
TRBJ1-6,TRBV11-2,TRBD1,CASSLVHRGSPLHF
TRBJ2-7,TRBV30,-,CAWRRRGSYEQYF
TRBJ2-3,TRBV11-2,TRBD2,CASSSAPWREFPPDTQYF
TRBJ2-1,TRBV27,TRBD2,CASSPTAGLADSYNEQFF
TRBJ2-7,TRBV5-1,-,CASSLTGSEQYF
TRBJ1-4,TRBV29-1,TRBD1,CSVQGDANEKLFF
TRBJ2-7,TRBV4-3,TRBD2,CASSQGLSSGRANEQYF
TRBJ2-7,TRBV10-2,TRBD1,CASSVQGAHEQYF
TRBJ2-5,TRBV6-6,TRBD2,CASKIGGGQETQYF
TRBJ1-3,TRBV6-5,-,CASSHSGNTIYF
TRBJ2-7,TRBV5-1,-,CASSLGTPSEQYF
TRBJ1-1,TRBV5-1,-,CASSLQPNTEAFF
TRBJ1-5,TRBV11-2,-,CASSLDRNQPQHF
TRBJ2-4,TRBV28,-,CASSSWSAKNIQYF
TRBJ1-1,TRBV28,TRBD1,CASSFSGQGALGAFF
TRBJ1-1,TRBV4-3,-,CASSPLGVNTEAFF
TRBJ1-5,TRBV7-9,-,CASGRDNQPQHF
TRBJ2-3,TRBV7-6,-,CASSEPWTGTDTQYF
TRBJ1-2,TRBV10-3,-,CAISDDRKGHGYTF
TRBJ1-6,TRBV30,-,CAWSVESSYNSPLHF
TRBJ1-1,TRBV9,TRBD1,CASSGGHGQGDTEAFF
TRBJ1-2,TRBV11-2,TRBD1,CASSLDPGQGGIDYGYTF